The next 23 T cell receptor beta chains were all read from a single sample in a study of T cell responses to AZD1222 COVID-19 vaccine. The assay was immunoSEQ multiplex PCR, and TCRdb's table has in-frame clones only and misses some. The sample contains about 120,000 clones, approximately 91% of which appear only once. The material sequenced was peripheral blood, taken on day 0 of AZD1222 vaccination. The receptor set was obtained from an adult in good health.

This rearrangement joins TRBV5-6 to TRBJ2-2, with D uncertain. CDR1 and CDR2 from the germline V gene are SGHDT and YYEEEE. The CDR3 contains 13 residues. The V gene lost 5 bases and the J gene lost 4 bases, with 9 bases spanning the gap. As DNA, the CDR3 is TGTGCCAGCAGAAAAGGCGTCACCGGGGAGCTGTTTTTT. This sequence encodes CASRKGVTGELFF.

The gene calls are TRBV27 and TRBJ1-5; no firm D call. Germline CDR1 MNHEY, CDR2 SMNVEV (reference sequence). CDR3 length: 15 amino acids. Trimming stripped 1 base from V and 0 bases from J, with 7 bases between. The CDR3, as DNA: TGTGCCAGCAGTTTATGGGGTAATAGCAATCAGCCCCAGCATTTT. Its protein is CASSLWGNSNQPQHF.

CDR3 region: CASSDPGGSNTGELFF. DNA of the CDR3: TGTGCCAGCAGCGACCCGGGGGGCTCAAACACCGGGGAGCTGTTTTTT. The rearrangement joins TRBV14 to TRBJ2-2; tentatively, D is TRBD2 (7 bases). The V gene lost 5 bases and the J gene lost 2 bases, with 15 bases spanning the gap. This CDR3 is 16 amino acids long. Germline values: CDR1 SGHDN, CDR2 FVKESK.

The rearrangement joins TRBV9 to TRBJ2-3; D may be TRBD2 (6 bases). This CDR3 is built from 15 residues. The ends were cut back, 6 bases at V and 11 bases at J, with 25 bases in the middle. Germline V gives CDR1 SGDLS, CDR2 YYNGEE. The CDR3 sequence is CASTAPSGAPIRQYF. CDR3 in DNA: TGTGCCAGCACCGCCCCCTCGGGAGCTCCTATACGGCAGTATTTT.

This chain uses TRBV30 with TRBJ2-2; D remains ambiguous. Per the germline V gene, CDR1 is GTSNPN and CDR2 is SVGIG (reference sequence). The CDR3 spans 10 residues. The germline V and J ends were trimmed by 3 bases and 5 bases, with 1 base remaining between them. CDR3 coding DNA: TGTGCCTGGAGGACCGGGGAGCTGTTTTTT. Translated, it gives CAWRTGELFF.

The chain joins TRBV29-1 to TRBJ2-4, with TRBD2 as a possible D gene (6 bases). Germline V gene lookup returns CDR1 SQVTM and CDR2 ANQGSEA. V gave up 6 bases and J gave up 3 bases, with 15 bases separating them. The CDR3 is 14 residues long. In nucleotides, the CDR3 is TGCAGCGTAGAGAAGGGGACTTACAAAAACATTCAGTACTTC. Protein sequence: CSVEKGTYKNIQYF. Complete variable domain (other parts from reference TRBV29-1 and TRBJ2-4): SAVISQKPSRDICQRGTSLTIQCQVDSQVTMMFWYRQQPGQSLTLIATANQGSEATYESGFVIDKFPISRPNLTFSTLTVSNMSPEDSSIYLCSVEKGTYKNIQYFGAGTRLSVL.

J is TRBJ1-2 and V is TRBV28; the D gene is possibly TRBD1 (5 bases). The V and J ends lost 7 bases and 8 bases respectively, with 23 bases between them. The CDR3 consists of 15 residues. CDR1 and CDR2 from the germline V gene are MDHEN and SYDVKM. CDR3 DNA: TGTGCCAGCACCCTAACTTTCTCACAGGACGGGGGCTACACCTTC. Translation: CASTLTFSQDGGYTF.

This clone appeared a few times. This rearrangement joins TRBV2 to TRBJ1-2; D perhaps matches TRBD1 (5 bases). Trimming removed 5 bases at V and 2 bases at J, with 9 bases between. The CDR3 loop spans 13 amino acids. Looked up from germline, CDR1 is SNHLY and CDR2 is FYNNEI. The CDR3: CASSRDLNYGYTF. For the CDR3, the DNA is TGTGCCAGCAGTCGGGACCTCAACTATGGCTACACCTTC.

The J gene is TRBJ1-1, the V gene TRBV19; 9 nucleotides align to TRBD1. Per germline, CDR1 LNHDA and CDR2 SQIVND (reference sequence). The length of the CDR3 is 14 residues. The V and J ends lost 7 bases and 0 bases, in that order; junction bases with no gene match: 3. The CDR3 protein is CASTGTGMNTEAFF. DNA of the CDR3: TGTGCCAGTACCGGGACAGGGATGAACACTGAAGCTTTCTTT.

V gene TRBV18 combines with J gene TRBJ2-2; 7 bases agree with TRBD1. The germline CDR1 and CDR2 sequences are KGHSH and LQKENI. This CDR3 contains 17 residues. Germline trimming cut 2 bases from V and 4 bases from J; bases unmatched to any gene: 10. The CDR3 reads CASSPTRDSVITGELFF. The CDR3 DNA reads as TGTGCCAGCTCACCAACTCGGGACAGTGTTATCACCGGGGAGCTGTTTTTT. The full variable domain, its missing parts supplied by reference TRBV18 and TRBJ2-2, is NAGVMQNPRHLVRRRGQEARLRCSPMKGHSHVYWYRQLPEEGLKFMVYLQKENIIDESGMPKERFSAEFPKEGPSILRIQQVVRGDSAAYFCASSPTRDSVITGELFFGEGSRLTVL.

CDR3 region: CASGGKEKLFF. The CDR3 DNA follows: TGTGCCAGCGGCGGAAAGGAAAAACTGTTTTTT. The chain is built from TRBV6-6 and TRBJ1-4; D not resolved. CDR1 and CDR2 (germline): MNHNY, SVGAGI (reference sequence). V lost 8 bases and J lost 8, with 9 bases in between. The CDR3 loop spans 11 amino acids.

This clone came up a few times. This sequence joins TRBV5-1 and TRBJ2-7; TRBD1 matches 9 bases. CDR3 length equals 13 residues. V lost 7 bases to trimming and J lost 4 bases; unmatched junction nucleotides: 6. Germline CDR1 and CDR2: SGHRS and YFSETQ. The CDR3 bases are TGCGCCAGCGCCACAGGGGGCGGATACGAGCAGTACTTC. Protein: CASATGGGYEQYF.

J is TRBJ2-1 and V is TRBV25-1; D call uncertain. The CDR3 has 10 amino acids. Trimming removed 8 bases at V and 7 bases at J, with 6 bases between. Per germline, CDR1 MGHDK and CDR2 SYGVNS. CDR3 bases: TGTGCCAGCGGGCTGAATGAGCAGTTCTTC. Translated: CASGLNEQFF.

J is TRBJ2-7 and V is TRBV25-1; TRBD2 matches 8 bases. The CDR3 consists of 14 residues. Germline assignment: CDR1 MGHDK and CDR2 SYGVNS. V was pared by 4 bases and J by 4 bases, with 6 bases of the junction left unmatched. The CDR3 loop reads CASSAASGSYEQYF. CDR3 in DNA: TGTGCCAGCAGTGCGGCTAGCGGGTCATACGAGCAGTACTTC.

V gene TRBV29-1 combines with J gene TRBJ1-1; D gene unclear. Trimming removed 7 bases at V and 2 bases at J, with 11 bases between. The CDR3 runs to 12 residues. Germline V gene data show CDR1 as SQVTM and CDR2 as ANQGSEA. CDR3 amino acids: CSEEGLNTEAFF. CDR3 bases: TGCAGCGAAGAGGGCCTTAACACTGAAGCTTTCTTT.

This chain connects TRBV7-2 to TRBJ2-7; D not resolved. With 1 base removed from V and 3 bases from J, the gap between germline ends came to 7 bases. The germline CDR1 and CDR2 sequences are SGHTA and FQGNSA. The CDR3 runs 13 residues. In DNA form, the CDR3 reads TGTGCCAGCAGCTTAGAACAGATCTACGAGCAGTACTTC. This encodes CASSLEQIYEQYF.

Here the CDR3 reads CASSLQGAWYGYTF. As DNA, the CDR3 is TGTGCCAGCAGTCTTCAGGGGGCTTGGTATGGCTACACCTTC. V is TRBV2 and J is TRBJ1-2, with 8 bases identical to TRBD1. The length of the CDR3 is 14 residues. Germline loops: CDR1 SNHLY, CDR2 FYNNEI. Trimming removed 5 bases from V and 5 bases from J; junction bases left unmatched: 7.

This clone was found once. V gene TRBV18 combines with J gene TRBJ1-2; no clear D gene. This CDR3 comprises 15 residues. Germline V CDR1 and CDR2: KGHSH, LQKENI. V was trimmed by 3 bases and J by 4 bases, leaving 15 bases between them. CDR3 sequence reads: CASSPSAETTYGYTF. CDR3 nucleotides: TGTGCCAGCTCACCGTCCGCAGAGACGACCTATGGCTACACCTTC.

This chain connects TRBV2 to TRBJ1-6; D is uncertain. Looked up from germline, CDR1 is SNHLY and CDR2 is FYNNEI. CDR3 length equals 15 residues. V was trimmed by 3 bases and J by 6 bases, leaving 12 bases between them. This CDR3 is CASSEVRGINSPLHF. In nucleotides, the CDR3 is TGTGCCAGCAGTGAGGTCCGGGGTATTAATTCACCCCTCCACTTT.

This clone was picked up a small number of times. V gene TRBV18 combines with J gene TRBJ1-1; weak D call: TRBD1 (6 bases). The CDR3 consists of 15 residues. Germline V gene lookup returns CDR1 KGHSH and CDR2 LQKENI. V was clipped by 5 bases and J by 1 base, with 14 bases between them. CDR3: CASSALRGANTEAFF. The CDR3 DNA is TGTGCCAGCTCAGCCCTACGGGGGGCGAACACTGAAGCTTTCTTT.

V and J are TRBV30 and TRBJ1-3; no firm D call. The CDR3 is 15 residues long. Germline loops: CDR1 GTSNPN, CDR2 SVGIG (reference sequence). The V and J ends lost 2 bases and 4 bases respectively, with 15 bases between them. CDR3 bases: TGTGCCTGGAGTACCCCAAGTTCACTGGGAAACACCATATATTTT. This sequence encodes CAWSTPSSLGNTIYF.

The CDR3 coding sequence is TGTGCCAGCAGCTTAGGTCGCGGGGTGGGGTCAGATACGCAGTATTTT. Protein product: CASSLGRGVGSDTQYF. The chain joins TRBV7-2 to TRBJ2-3, with D perhaps TRBD2 (6 bases). CDR1 is SGHTA, CDR2 FQGNSA, per germline. CDR3 length: 16 residues. The germline V and J ends were trimmed by 1 base and 4 bases, with 15 bases remaining between them.

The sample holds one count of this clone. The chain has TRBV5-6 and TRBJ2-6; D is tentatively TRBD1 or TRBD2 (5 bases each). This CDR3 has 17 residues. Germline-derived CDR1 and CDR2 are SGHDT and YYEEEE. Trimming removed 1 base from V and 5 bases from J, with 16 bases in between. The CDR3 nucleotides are TGTGCCAGCAGCTTGCAGAGACAGACTAAATGGGCCAACGTCCTGACTTTC. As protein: CASSLQRQTKWANVLTF.